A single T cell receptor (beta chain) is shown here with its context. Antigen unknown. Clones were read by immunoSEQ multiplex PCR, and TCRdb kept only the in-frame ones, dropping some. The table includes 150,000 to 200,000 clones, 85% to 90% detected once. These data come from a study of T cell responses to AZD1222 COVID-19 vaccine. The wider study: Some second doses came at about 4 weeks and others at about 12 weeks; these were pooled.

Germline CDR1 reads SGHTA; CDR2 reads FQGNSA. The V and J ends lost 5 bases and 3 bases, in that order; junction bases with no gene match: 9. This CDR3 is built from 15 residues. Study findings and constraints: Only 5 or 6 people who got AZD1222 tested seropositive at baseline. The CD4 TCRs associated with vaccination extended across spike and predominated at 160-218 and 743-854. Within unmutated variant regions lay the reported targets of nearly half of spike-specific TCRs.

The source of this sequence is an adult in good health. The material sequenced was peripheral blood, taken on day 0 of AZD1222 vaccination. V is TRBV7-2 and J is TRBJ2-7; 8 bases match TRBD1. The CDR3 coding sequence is TGTGCCAGCAGCCCAGGGGGCCTTAGAGACTACGAGCAGTACTTC. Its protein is CASSPGGLRDYEQYF.